These T cell receptor beta chains were read from a single sample in a study of blood T cells in healthy people across ages. TCRdb independently ran MiXCR on the 5' RACE reads; one entry per CDR3 protein. The sample yields about 1 million distinct CDR3 sequences, 45% seen once. Sequencing input: blood. The receptors here all came from a woman in her sixties or seventies in good health. CDR3s include the opening cysteine and the closing phenylalanine or tryptophan. A D gene is named only where the DNA matches it firmly. Expanded clones get a size class; other rows say once, few or many, or leave the size out.

v_gene	abundance	d_gene	j_gene	CDR3aa	CDR3nt
TRBV11-2	.	TRBD2	TRBJ2-1	CASSSLAGLADEQFF	TGTGCCAGCAGCTCACTAGCGGGATTAGCCGATGAGCAGTTCTTC
TRBV12-3/TRBV12-4	.	TRBD1	TRBJ1-2	CASSLGQGARGYTF	TGTGCCAGCAGTTTGGGACAGGGGGCGCGAGGCTACACCTTC
TRBV6-5	many	TRBD2	TRBJ2-7	CASRASGSYEQYF	TGTGCCAGCAGGGCTAGCGGGAGTTACGAGCAGTACTTC
TRBV27	few	.	TRBJ2-4	CASSLISPILSTVLAKNIQYF	TGTGCCAGCAGTTTAATTAGCCCAATACTCTCGACGGTTCTAGCCAAAAACATTCAGTACTTC
TRBV6-2/TRBV6-3	.	.	TRBJ2-7	CASSDSRSSYEQYF	TGTGCCAGCAGTGACAGCCGCTCTTCCTACGAGCAGTACTTC
TRBV13	few	TRBD1	TRBJ2-7	CASRNTGAYEQYF	TGTGCCAGCAGGAATACAGGGGCCTACGAGCAGTACTTC
TRBV18	.	.	TRBJ2-5	CASSPPAPETQYF	TGTGCCAGCTCACCACCGGCTCCAGAGACCCAGTACTTC
TRBV20-1	.	TRBD1	TRBJ2-7	CSANDPGQGTYEQYF	TGCAGTGCTAATGATCCGGGACAGGGAACCTACGAGCAGTACTTC
TRBV3-1	.	TRBD1	TRBJ1-6	CASSQPTGGYSPLHF	TGTGCCAGCAGCCAACCTACAGGGGGCTATTCACCCCTCCACTTT
TRBV6-6	once	.	TRBJ2-1	CASSRLMEQFF	TGTGCCAGCAGTCGACTAATGGAGCAGTTCTTC
TRBV10-2	few	TRBD2	TRBJ2-1	CASRAGVASYNEQFF	TGCGCCAGCCGAGCGGGAGTCGCCTCCTACAATGAGCAGTTCTTC
TRBV12-3/TRBV12-4	once	TRBD1	TRBJ2-5	CASSLETGGGETQYF	TGTGCCAGCAGTTTAGAGACAGGGGGGGGAGAGACCCAGTACTTC
TRBV29-1	many	.	TRBJ2-3	CSVVAGEGGTQYF	TGCAGCGTTGTTGCGGGAGAGGGGGGTACGCAGTATTTT
TRBV7-8	.	.	TRBJ2-7	CASSLDSSLIEQYF	TGTGCCAGCAGCTTAGACAGTTCCCTCATTGAGCAGTACTTC
TRBV29-1	few	.	TRBJ2-7	CSVVEGRNEQYF	TGCAGCGTTGTTGAGGGTAGGAACGAGCAGTACTTC
TRBV27	few	.	TRBJ2-5	CASSPQIQETQYF	TGTGCCAGCAGTCCACAGATCCAAGAGACCCAGTACTTC
TRBV10-3	few	.	TRBJ1-2	CAISGGDTSNYGYTF	TGTGCCATCAGTGGGGGGGACACCAGTAACTATGGCTACACCTTC
TRBV7-9	many	.	TRBJ2-3	CASSLAVGAARGTDTQYF	TGTGCCAGCAGCTTAGCAGTCGGAGCGGCTCGGGGCACAGATACGCAGTATTTT
TRBV21-1	.	.	TRBJ2-2	CAIPPPGQVSTGELFF	TGTGCCATCCCCCCACCGGGACAGGTCTCCACCGGGGAGCTGTTTTTT
TRBV7-7	.	TRBD1	TRBJ2-7	CASSLGQGFGYEQYF	TGTGCCAGCAGCTTAGGACAGGGATTTGGTTACGAGCAGTACTTC
TRBV11-2	.	.	TRBJ2-3	CASSLLGHTQYF	TGTGCCAGCAGCTTACTAGGGCATACGCAGTATTTT
TRBV7-2	few	.	TRBJ2-7	CASSTPWGGTFYEQYF	TGTGCCAGCAGCACCCCCTGGGGCGGGACTTTCTACGAGCAGTACTTC
TRBV3-1	.	TRBD2	TRBJ2-1	CASSPTSGKGEFF	TGTGCCAGCAGCCCGACTAGCGGGAAGGGGGAGTTCTTC